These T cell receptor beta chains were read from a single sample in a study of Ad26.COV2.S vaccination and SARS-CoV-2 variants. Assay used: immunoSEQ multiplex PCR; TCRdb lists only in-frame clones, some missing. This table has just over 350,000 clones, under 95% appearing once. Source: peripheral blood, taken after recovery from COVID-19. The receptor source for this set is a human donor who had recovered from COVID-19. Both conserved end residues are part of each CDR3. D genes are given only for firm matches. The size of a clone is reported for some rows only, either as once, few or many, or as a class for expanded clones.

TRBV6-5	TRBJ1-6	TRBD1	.	TGTGCCAGCAGTTATGACAGGGCTCAATCACCCCTCCACTTT	CASSYDRAQSPLHF
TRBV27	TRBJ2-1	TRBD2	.	TGTGCCAGCAGTTTCTTAGCGGGGGGGCTCTATGAGCAGTTCTTC	CASSFLAGGLYEQFF
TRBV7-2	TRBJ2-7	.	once	TGTGCCAGCAGCAAACAGGGATTAGAGACCTACGAGCAGTACTTC	CASSKQGLETYEQYF
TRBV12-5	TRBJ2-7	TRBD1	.	TGTGCTAGTGGTTTAGGACAGGGCCTGTGGGAGCAGTACTTC	CASGLGQGLWEQYF
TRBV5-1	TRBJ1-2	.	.	TGCGCCAGCAGCCCAATAACAGGGCCCTATGGCTACACCTTC	CASSPITGPYGYTF
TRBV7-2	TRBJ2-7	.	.	TGTGCCAGCATCCGGACGACGGGGGCCCCCTACGAGCAGTACTTC	CASIRTTGAPYEQYF
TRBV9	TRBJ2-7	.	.	TGTGCCAGCAGCGTAGACGACCACGAGCAGTACTTC	CASSVDDHEQYF
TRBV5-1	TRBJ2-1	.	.	TGCGCCAGCAGCTTGGCCTTACTCCCGAGCTCCTACAATGAGCAGTTCTTC	CASSLALLPSSYNEQFF
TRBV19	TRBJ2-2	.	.	TGTGCCAGTACCTCCCCCTTAAGTCGGTGGAGGCAGGGGTTAGCCGGGGAGCTGTTTTTT	CASTSPLSRWRQGLAGELFF
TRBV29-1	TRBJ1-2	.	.	TGCAGCGTTTCCGCTAACTATGGCTACACCTTC	CSVSANYGYTF
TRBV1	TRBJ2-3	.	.	TGCACCAGCATATCGAAAAGGACTAGCGGAGTAACCCTCACAGATACGCAGTATTTT	CTSISKRTSGVTLTDTQYF
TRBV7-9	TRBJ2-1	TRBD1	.	TGTGCCAGCAGTTATCGACAGGGGTGGGATGAGCAGTTCTTC	CASSYRQGWDEQFF
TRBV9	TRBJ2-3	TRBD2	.	TGTGCCAGCAGCGTCTCTAGCGGGGGGATCACAGATACGCAGTATTTT	CASSVSSGGITDTQYF
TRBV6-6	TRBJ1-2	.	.	TGTGCCAGCACCCAACTGGGAGCGACCGGCTACACCTTC	CASTQLGATGYTF
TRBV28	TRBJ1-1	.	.	TGTGCCAGCAGGTCAGGGTTCACTGAAGCTTTCTTT	CASRSGFTEAFF
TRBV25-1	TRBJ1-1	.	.	TGTGCCAGCAGTGCTAAACTCGGGACAGAAGCTTTCTTT	CASSAKLGTEAFF
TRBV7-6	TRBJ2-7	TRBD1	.	TGTGCCAGCAGCTTACAGGGGGCCTCCTACGAGCAGTACTTC	CASSLQGASYEQYF
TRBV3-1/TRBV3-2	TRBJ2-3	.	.	TGTGCCAGCAGCCAAGCCGGGGCAGATACGCAGTATTTT	CASSQAGADTQYF
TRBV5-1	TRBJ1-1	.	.	TGCGCCAGCCAAACGGGCCCAGGTACTGAAGCTTTCTTT	CASQTGPGTEAFF
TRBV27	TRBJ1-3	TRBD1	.	TGTGCCACCCGACAGGGGGCCACCTCTGGAAACACCATATATTTT	CATRQGATSGNTIYF
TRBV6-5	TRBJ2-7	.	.	TGTGCCAGCAGTTACCCCAGGAGCCCCTACGAGCAGTACTTC	CASSYPRSPYEQYF
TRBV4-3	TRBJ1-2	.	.	TGCGCCAGCAGCCAAGAAGGGGTGACTGGCTACACCTTC	CASSQEGVTGYTF
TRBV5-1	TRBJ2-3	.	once	TGCGCCAGCAGCCCGGGACTTCTTCCTAGCACAGATACGCAGTATTTT	CASSPGLLPSTDTQYF
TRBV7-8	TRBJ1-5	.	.	TGTGCCAGCAGCTTAGTGGGTAGAGGTCGCACGGGCAATCAGCCCCAGCATTTT	CASSLVGRGRTGNQPQHF
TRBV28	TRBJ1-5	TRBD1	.	TGTGCCAGCAGTTTCCGGACAGGGACGCCCCAGCATTTT	CASSFRTGTPQHF
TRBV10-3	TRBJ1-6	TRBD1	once	TGTGCAACGGGCCAGGGACAGGTTAATTCACCCCTCCACTTT	CATGQGQVNSPLHF
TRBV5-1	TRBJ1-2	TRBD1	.	TGCGCCAGCAGCTTAGGACAGGAGATCTATGGCTACACCTTC	CASSLGQEIYGYTF